This passage covers 17 T cell receptor beta chains from one sample sequenced in a study of Ad26.COV2.S vaccination and SARS-CoV-2 variants. Treatment in this sample: about 20 received Ad26.COV2.S at low or high dose, single or two shots; roughly five received placebo; per-sample allocation not given. Samples were taken on day 63 after the first vaccine or placebo injection. The protocol was immunoSEQ multiplex PCR, while the TCRdb copy is restricted to in-frame clones and leaves out a portion. The sample includes approximately 350,000 clones, 83% seen only once; the top ten take around 7%. The sample was peripheral blood, taken in a trial of Ad26.COV2.S vaccine versus placebo. These receptors came from a person aged 18 to 59 who received the Ad26.COV2.S COVID-19 vaccine or a placebo.

This sequence joins TRBV6-5 and TRBJ2-2, with D maybe TRBD2 (6 bases). Germline CDR1 reads MNHEY; CDR2 reads SVGAGI. The CDR3 is 13 residues long. The CDR3 DNA reads as TGTGCGGCGGGACCTCTGAACACCGGGGAGCTGTTTTTT. Its protein is CAAGPLNTGELFF.

This clone was seen only a few times. The chain has TRBV7-8 and TRBJ1-5, with D possibly matching TRBD1 (5 bases). The V gene's germline CDR1 is SGHVS and CDR2 FQNEAQ. This CDR3 comprises 13 residues. V lost 4 bases and J lost 11, with 15 bases in between. The CDR3 DNA follows: TGTGCCAGCAGCTCCGGGGCAAGGGAGACCCAGCATTTT. Translating gives CASSSGARETQHF.

The chain is built from TRBV27 and TRBJ2-5; D remains ambiguous. The CDR3 length is 14 residues. Germline CDR1 and CDR2: MNHEY and SMNVEV (reference sequence). V was cut by 6 bases and J by 2 bases, with 13 bases left in between. CDR3 in amino acids: CASSPGTAQETQYF. The CDR3 nucleotides are TGTGCCAGCAGCCCAGGAACGGCTCAAGAGACCCAGTACTTC.

CDR3 DNA: TGCAGTGCACAGGGGGCGTCTTACGAGCAGTACTTC. Its translation: CSAQGASYEQYF. The rearrangement uses TRBV29-1 and TRBJ2-7; 9 bases line up with TRBD1. The CDR3 is made up of 12 amino acids. Germline CDR1 and CDR2: SQVTM and ANQGSEA.

The chain combines TRBV28 with TRBJ2-1; 7 nucleotides match TRBD1. There are 15 residues in the CDR3. Germline V lookup: CDR1 MDHEN, CDR2 SYDVKM. The V gene end was trimmed by 7 bases and the J gene end by 2 bases; junction bases not matched to a gene: 8. CDR3 loop: CASIPGTVTYNEQFF. CDR3 coding DNA: TGTGCCAGCATACCCGGGACAGTAACCTACAATGAGCAGTTCTTC.

The rearrangement joins TRBV10-3 to TRBJ2-7; TRBD1 agrees at 8 bases. With 3 bases clipped from V and 2 bases from J, the junction kept 9 bases outside the gene matches. The CDR3 is made up of 16 amino acids. Germline CDR1 reads ENHRY; CDR2 reads SYGVKD. The CDR3 coding sequence is TGTGCCATCAGTGACCAGGGGGCGCGACGCCCCTACGAGCAGTACTTC. Protein sequence: CAISDQGARRPYEQYF.

This clone was seen once. The chain combines TRBV7-7 with TRBJ2-3, with 7 bases lining up with TRBD2. V gave up 1 base and J gave up 2 bases; unmatched junction bases: 3. The germline gives CDR1 SSHAT, CDR2 FNYEAQ (reference sequence). The CDR3 runs 15 residues. The CDR3 spells CASSLGGGDTDTQYF. The DNA of the CDR3 is TGTGCCAGCAGCTTAGGCGGGGGAGACACAGATACGCAGTATTTT.

The rearrangement links TRBV30 to TRBJ2-3; TRBD2 aligns across 7 bases. CDR3 length: 13 residues. Losses at the gene ends were 4 bases for V and 4 bases for J; bases not matched to a gene: 5. CDR1 and CDR2 from the germline V gene are GTSNPN and SVGIG (reference sequence). The CDR3 protein is CAWTLAGADTQYF. As DNA, the CDR3 is TGTGCCTGGACCCTCGCGGGGGCAGATACGCAGTATTTT.

The gene calls are TRBV5-1 and TRBJ2-1; no definite D call. V gave up 4 bases and J gave up 1 base, with 9 bases separating them. This CDR3 has 14 amino acids. Germline lookup yields CDR1 SGHRS and CDR2 YFSETQ. Here the CDR3 DNA reads TGCGCCAGCAGCCTAGACCGTTCCTACAATGAGCAGTTCTTC. Encoded protein: CASSLDRSYNEQFF.

The chain links TRBV5-1 to TRBJ2-1; 7 bases line up with TRBD1. This CDR3 has 15 residues. The trim removed 4 bases at V and 2 bases at J, leaving 6 bases unmatched. Per the germline V gene, CDR1 is SGHRS and CDR2 is YFSETQ. The CDR3 DNA reads as TGCGCCAGCAGCCCCCAACAGGGGACCTACAATGAGCAGTTCTTC. Translation: CASSPQQGTYNEQFF.

The V call is TRBV27, the J call TRBJ2-6; D ambiguous. Trimming left V 6 bases short and J 0 bases short, with 3 bases between. Germline CDR1 is MNHEY and CDR2 is SMNVEV (reference sequence). CDR3 length: 13 residues. The DNA for the CDR3 is TGTGCCAGCAGACGCTCTGGGGCCAACGTCCTGACTTTC. Its translation: CASRRSGANVLTF.

V usage is TRBV5-1 and J usage is TRBJ2-1, with 15 bases fitting TRBD2. Germline CDR1 SGHRS, CDR2 YFSETQ. The CDR3 spans 15 residues. Trimming removed 4 bases from V and 8 bases from J; junction bases left unmatched: 4. CDR3 coding DNA: TGCGCCAGCAGCGCCGGACTAGCGGGAGGGGATGAGCAGTTCTTC. Its translation is CASSAGLAGGDEQFF. Supplemented by reference TRBV5-1 and TRBJ2-1, the full variable domain reads KAGVTQTPRYLIKTRGQQVTLSCSPISGHRSVSWYQQTPGQGLQFLFEYFSETQRNKGNFPGRFSGRQFSNSRSEMNVSTLELGDSALYLCASSAGLAGGDEQFFGPGTRLTVL.

The chain links TRBV20-1 to TRBJ2-7, with D possibly TRBD2 on 7 matching bases. Trimming removed 5 bases from V and 10 bases from J, with 15 bases in between. The CDR3 has 11 amino acids. Germline V gives CDR1 DFQATT, CDR2 SNEGSKA (reference sequence). The CDR3 loop reads CSAGEGGEQYF. CDR3 coding DNA: TGCAGTGCTGGCGAGGGGGGGGAACAGTACTTC.

The gene calls are TRBV5-1 and TRBJ2-1; 9 bases agree with TRBD2. The trim removed 4 bases at V and 0 bases at J, leaving 5 bases unmatched. This CDR3 is built from 16 residues. Germline CDR1 reads SGHRS; CDR2 reads YFSETQ. CDR3 bases: TGCGCCAGCAGCCCTACTAGCGGGTCCTCCTACAATGAGCAGTTCTTC. Its protein is CASSPTSGSSYNEQFF.

The chain carries TRBV18 and TRBJ1-1; D unclear. The germline gives CDR1 KGHSH, CDR2 LQKENI. V lost 6 bases and J lost 6, with 8 bases in between. The CDR3 spans 11 residues. CDR3: CASSSSAEAFF. The CDR3, as DNA: TGTGCCAGCTCCTCAAGCGCTGAAGCTTTCTTT.

The chain employs TRBV9 and TRBJ1-2, with D maybe TRBD1 (6 bases). This CDR3 region has 13 residues. Germline CDR1 is SGDLS and CDR2 is YYNGEE. Deletions cut 0 bases from V and 6 bases from J, with 9 bases between. CDR3 sequence reads: CASSVAQGNGYTF. The CDR3 region has the DNA TGTGCCAGCAGCGTAGCCCAGGGGAATGGCTACACCTTC. Based on the CDR3 plus reference TRBV9 and TRBJ1-2, the full variable domain is DSGVTQTPKHLITATGQRVTLRCSPRSGDLSVYWYQQSLDQGLQFLIQYYNGEERAKGNILERFSAQQFPDLHSELNLSSLELGDSALYFCASSVAQGNGYTFGSGTRLTVV.

This rearrangement joins TRBV11-1 to TRBJ1-1; D gene uncertain. Per the germline V gene, CDR1 is SGHAT and CDR2 is FQDESV (reference sequence). This CDR3 contains 15 residues. Trimming cost V 1 base and J 6 bases, with 15 bases left between them. The CDR3 loop reads CASSLGSGGKPEAFF. The DNA for the CDR3 is TGTGCCAGCAGCTTAGGGTCGGGCGGGAAGCCTGAAGCTTTCTTT.